Each of the 9 T cell receptor beta chains below was sequenced from the same sample in a study of OX40 agonist ivuxolimab in advanced cancers. The repertoire was sequenced with immunoSEQ multiplex PCR; TCRdb's copy has only in-frame clones and lacks some. The data hold some 86,000 clones, with around 85% observed a single time. Sequenced material: CD4+ or CD8+ T cells sorted from blood, taken in a trial of the OX40 agonist ivuxolimab. The source of these receptors is an adult with an advanced solid tumor such as melanoma, head and neck, liver or kidney cancer.

V usage is TRBV7-3 and J usage is TRBJ2-1; 16 bases map to TRBD2. V shed 4 bases, J shed 15 bases, and the junction held 6 bases outside the gene matches. Germline CDR1 SGHTA, CDR2 FQGTGA. CDR3 length: 14 residues. The DNA for the CDR3 is TGTGCCAGCAGCTCGGGACTAGCGGGAGGGCCTCCGTTCTTC. Amino acids: CASSSGLAGGPPFF. The full variable domain, with the rest looked up from reference TRBV7-3 and TRBJ2-1, is GAGVSQTPSNKVTEKGKYVELRCDPISGHTALYWYRQSLGQGPEFLIYFQGTGAADDSGLPNDRFFAVRPEGSVSTLKIQRTERGDSAVYLCASSSGLAGGPPFFGPGTRLTVL.

This sequence joins TRBV4-2 and TRBJ2-6; 7 nucleotides match TRBD2. Germline lookup yields CDR1 LGHNA and CDR2 YNFKEQ. The CDR3 extends over 18 amino acids. Trimming took 3 bases from V and 1 from J; bases not matched to a gene: 9. CDR3 sequence reads: CASSQWTSFASGANVLTF. In nucleotides, the CDR3 is TGTGCCAGCAGCCAGTGGACTAGTTTCGCTTCTGGGGCCAACGTCCTGACTTTC.

Here the CDR3 reads CASGYRQRTYEQYF. For the CDR3, the DNA is TGTGCCAGCGGCTACAGGCAGCGGACCTACGAGCAGTACTTC. This chain connects TRBV5-6 to TRBJ2-7; D may match TRBD1 or TRBD2 (5 bases each). V was trimmed by 7 bases and J by 2 bases, leaving 16 bases between them. Germline CDR1 is SGHDT and CDR2 is YYEEEE. This CDR3 has 14 residues.

This clone was recorded only once. The chain has TRBV27 and TRBJ2-1; D call uncertain. V was pared by 4 bases and J by 7 bases, with 8 bases between. Germline V gene sequence: CDR1 MNHEY, CDR2 SMNVEV (reference sequence). The CDR3 length is 12 residues. CDR3: CASSSAVNEQFF. As DNA, the CDR3 is TGTGCCAGCAGTTCGGCGGTGAATGAGCAGTTCTTC.

The V and J genes are TRBV6-6 and TRBJ1-4, with D uncertain. The CDR3 covers 15 residues. The V and J ends lost 0 bases and 3 bases respectively, with 8 bases between them. The germline V gene encodes CDR1 MNHNY and CDR2 SVGAGI (reference sequence). The CDR3 nucleotides read TGTGCCAGCAGTTACTCTGGGAATGCTAATGAAAAACTGTTTTTT. It is translated as CASSYSGNANEKLFF.

The chain employs TRBV11-2 and TRBJ2-4, with 9 positions matching TRBD1. The CDR3 sequence is 17 residues long. The V segment lost 5 bases and the J segment 8 bases; nucleotides outside the gene matches: 16. In germline, CDR1 is SGHAT, CDR2 FQNNGV. The chain's CDR3 is CASSTLTGGVSMDIQYF. As DNA, the CDR3 is TGTGCCAGCAGCACACTGACAGGGGGGGTCTCTATGGACATTCAGTACTTC.

The CDR3 is CASSRGRGVSGQPQHF. The DNA for the CDR3 is TGTGCCAGCAGCAGGGGCAGGGGCGTATCAGGTCAGCCCCAGCATTTT. V gene TRBV7-9 combines with J gene TRBJ1-5; weak D call: TRBD1 (6 bases). The V end was cut by 5 bases, the J end by 6 bases, with 20 bases between. Looked up from germline, CDR1 is SEHNR and CDR2 is FQNEAQ (reference sequence). CDR3 length equals 16 residues.

The rearrangement links TRBV2 to TRBJ2-2; 9 positions match TRBD1. V was pared by 2 bases and J by 7 bases, with 5 bases of the junction left unmatched. The V gene's germline CDR1 is SNHLY and CDR2 FYNNEI. The CDR3 runs 15 residues. CDR3 amino acids: CASSEMGQGYGELFF. Here the CDR3 DNA reads TGTGCCAGCAGTGAAATGGGACAGGGATACGGGGAGCTGTTTTTT. The whole variable domain, remainder taken from reference TRBV2 and TRBJ2-2, is EPEVTQTPSHQVTQMGQEVILRCVPISNHLYFYWYRQILGQKVEFLVSFYNNEISEKSEIFDDQFSVERPDGSNFTLKIRSTKLEDSAMYFCASSEMGQGYGELFFGEGSRLTVL.

The chain couples TRBV20-1 to TRBJ2-7, with 11 bases lining up with TRBD2. The CDR3 length is 11 residues. The germline V gene encodes CDR1 DFQATT and CDR2 SNEGSKA (reference sequence). The CDR3 coding sequence is TGCAGCGGGACTAGCGGCTACGAGCAGTACTTC. Its protein product is CSGTSGYEQYF.